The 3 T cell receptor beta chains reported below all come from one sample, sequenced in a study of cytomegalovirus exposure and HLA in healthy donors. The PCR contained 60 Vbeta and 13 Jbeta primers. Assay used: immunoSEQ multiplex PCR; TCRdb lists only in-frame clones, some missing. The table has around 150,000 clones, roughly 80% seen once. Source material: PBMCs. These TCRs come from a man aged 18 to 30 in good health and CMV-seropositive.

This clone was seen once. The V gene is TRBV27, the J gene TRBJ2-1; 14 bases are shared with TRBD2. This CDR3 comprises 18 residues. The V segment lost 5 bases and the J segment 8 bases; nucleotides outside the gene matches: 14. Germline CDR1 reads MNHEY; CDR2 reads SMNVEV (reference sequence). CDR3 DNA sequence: TGTGCCAGCAGTCAATCCCGACTAGCGGGAGGGGGACTGGATGAGCAGTTCTTC. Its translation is CASSQSRLAGGGLDEQFF.

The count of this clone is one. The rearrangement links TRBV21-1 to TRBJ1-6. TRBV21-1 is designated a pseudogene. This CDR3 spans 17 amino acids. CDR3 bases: TGTGCCAGCAGCGCAAAACCCCCGGGGGGTGATAATTCACCCCTCCACTTT. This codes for CASSAKPPGGDNSPLHF.

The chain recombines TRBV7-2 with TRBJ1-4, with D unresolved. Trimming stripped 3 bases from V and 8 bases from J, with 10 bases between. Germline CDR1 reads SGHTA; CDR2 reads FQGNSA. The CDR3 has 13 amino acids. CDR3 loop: CASSFEMREKLFF. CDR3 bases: TGTGCCAGCAGCTTCGAGATGAGGGAAAAACTGTTTTTT.